This note documents a single T cell receptor beta chain sequence. The source of the sample is a study of identical twins. CDR3 length equals 13 residues. Germline values: CDR1 DFQATT, CDR2 SNEGSKA (reference sequence). Deletions cut 3 bases from V and 1 base from J, with 6 bases between. Only healthy Caucasians were included as donors. TCRdb itself ran the 5' RACE reads through MiXCR, one entry per CDR3 protein. Among approximately 220,000 distinct CDR3 sequences listed, 7% to 8.5% were seen once. The data were also submitted as part of a second study, on yellow fever vaccine responses in identical twins.

This receptor was taken from a woman between 18 and 29 years old in good health. This chain links TRBV20-1 with TRBJ2-2; D gene uncertain. Sequences were obtained from CD8+ T cells sorted from blood. As DNA, the CDR3 is TGCAGTGCTAGGGGCCGGAACACCGGGGAGCTGTTTTTT. As protein: CSARGRNTGELFF.